This TCR beta chain was retrieved from a study of liver allograft versus peripheral blood T cells. Study background: Repertoires from peripheral blood of liver transplant recipients were compared with those inside their transplanted livers.

The CDR3 runs 14 residues. The germline V gene encodes CDR1 MNHEY and CDR2 SMNVEV (reference sequence). V lost 5 bases to trimming and J lost 5 bases, with 15 bases between them. This clonotype counts as medium-sized. The antigen is not known. Overall study results and limits: T cell receptor repertoires inside liver allografts reportedly differed from those in peripheral blood.

TCRdb reprocessed the reads via MiXCR and lists one record per CDR3 protein. Of roughly 8,000 distinct CDR3 sequences in the sample, less than 20% were seen once. This clonotype was obtained from a human patient who had a liver transplant. The T cells may come from the graft donor. This chain links TRBV27 with TRBJ1-1; no definite D call. CDR3 amino acids: CASSLHLTGTEAFF. Written as DNA, the CDR3 is TGTGCCAGCAGTCTCCACCTCACGGGGACTGAAGCTTTCTTT.